Detailed here is one TCR beta chain. Its specificity is not known. Assay used: immunoSEQ multiplex PCR; TCRdb lists only in-frame clones, some missing. The sample has 3,600 or so clones, roughly 92% seen once; the top ten hold roughly 5%. This sample is drawn from a study of glioma-infiltrating T cells after dendritic cell vaccination. Study results and caveats: TCR clonality showed no direct relationship with survival.

This CDR3 contains 16 residues. Germline V gives CDR1 SGHDT, CDR2 YYEEEE. V dropped 4 bases and J dropped 4; count of bases not matched to a gene: 14. The chain has TRBV5-6 and TRBJ2-7; TRBD2 aligns across 7 bases. This sequence was found in a human donor with glioblastoma. Sequenced here: blood, sampled before dendritic cell vaccination. CDR3 amino acids: CASSPVVAAGRYEQYF. The CDR3 nucleotides are TGTGCCAGCAGCCCCGTCGTTGCAGCGGGGCGTTACGAGCAGTACTTC.